This TCR beta chain was retrieved from a study of cytomegalovirus exposure and HLA in healthy donors. Study observations and caveats: The tendency of first-cohort TCR clusters to co-occur in the roughly 130 validation repertoires emerged from a later analysis. The study designated roughly 160 TCR beta chains cytomegalovirus-associated. Whilst most TCR sequences proved rare, a subset of public TCRs occurred across many donors. Confirmation was obtained in vitro that a few CMV-associated chains are specific for CMV antigens.

A note on this clone: Its antigen is not identified.

Germline values: CDR1 SGDLS, CDR2 YYNGEE. Trimming removed 6 bases from V and 2 bases from J; junction bases left unmatched: 9. This CDR3 spans 15 amino acids. Measured with immunoSEQ multiplex PCR; TCRdb has only the in-frame clones, and not every one. The sample lists more than 35,000 clones; roughly 93% were seen once. The sequenced material came from PBMCs. The rearrangement uses TRBV9 and TRBJ2-5; TRBD1 matches at 8 bases. This receptor was obtained from a man between 18 and 35 years old in good health and CMV-seronegative. CDR3 in DNA: TGTGCCAGCACCCAGGGACAGGCGAAGCAAGAGACCCAGTACTTC. It is translated as CASTQGQAKQETQYF.